A selection of T cell receptor beta chains follows, all from one sample in a study of OX40 agonist ivuxolimab in advanced cancers. Data came from immunoSEQ multiplex PCR; TCRdb stores just in-frame clones and leaves some out. The sample lists 95,000 to 100,000 clones, roughly 83% occurring once. This material consisted of CD4+ or CD8+ T cells sorted from blood, taken in a trial of the OX40 agonist ivuxolimab. The source of these receptors is an adult with an advanced solid tumor such as melanoma, head and neck, liver or kidney cancer. The CDR3 runs from the conserved cysteine through the conserved F or W. Fields, in order: J gene, V gene, D gene, clone size, CDR3 protein, CDR3 DNA. D genes are given only for firm matches. Rows may omit the clone size; those that give it use once, few, many or a size class.

>TRBJ1-1|TRBV27|-|-
CASSFLGREAFF
TGTGCCAGCAGTTTCCTGGGACGTGAAGCTTTCTTT
>TRBJ2-3|TRBV7-2|-|-
CASSKDLLAKATDTQYF
TGTGCCAGCAGCAAAGACCTACTAGCCAAAGCCACAGATACGCAGTATTTT
>TRBJ1-3|TRBV4-1|-|-
CASSHYLTAGSGNTIYF
TGCGCCAGCAGCCACTACTTGACCGCGGGCTCTGGAAACACCATATATTTT
>TRBJ2-6|TRBV11-2|-|-
CASSSRGAGANVLTF
TGTGCCAGCAGTTCCCGAGGTGCTGGGGCCAACGTCCTGACTTTC
>TRBJ2-5|TRBV27|TRBD2|-
CASSLSGRARETQYF
TGTGCCAGCAGTTTATCCGGGAGGGCAAGAGAGACCCAGTACTTC
>TRBJ2-5|TRBV6-6|-|-
CASTGRKGETQYF
TGTGCCAGCACTGGACGGAAGGGAGAGACCCAGTACTTC
>TRBJ2-1|TRBV5-5|-|-
CASSLAGRRVENEQFF
TGTGCCAGCAGCTTGGCCGGTCGGCGGGTGGAGAATGAGCAGTTCTTC
>TRBJ2-1|TRBV19|TRBD2|-
CASSIGTSGSSYNEQFF
TGTGCCAGTAGTATAGGGACTAGCGGGAGTTCCTACAATGAGCAGTTCTTC
>TRBJ2-4|TRBV28|TRBD2|-
CASSQGLAGPIAKNIQYF
TGTGCCAGCAGCCAGGGACTAGCGGGACCGATAGCCAAAAACATTCAGTACTTC
>TRBJ2-7|TRBV6-5|-|-
CASSYSASPSSYEQYF
TGTGCCAGCAGTTACTCGGCTAGCCCCAGCTCCTACGAGCAGTACTTC
>TRBJ1-1|TRBV10-3|TRBD1|-
CAISAGQGSTEAFF
TGTGCCATCAGTGCGGGACAGGGATCAACTGAAGCTTTCTTT
>TRBJ1-2|TRBV7-9|TRBD1|-
CASSLGQGSDGYTF
TGTGCCAGCAGCTTAGGACAGGGGTCTGATGGCTACACCTTC
>TRBJ1-1|TRBV6-5|-|-
CAIRDKAKAFF
TGTGCGATCCGAGACAAGGCCAAAGCTTTCTTT
>TRBJ2-1|TRBV18|TRBD2|-
CASSAGTSGSYNEQFF
TGTGCCAGCTCAGCGGGGACTAGCGGGTCCTACAATGAGCAGTTCTTC
>TRBJ2-1|TRBV4-2|-|-
CASSQSWKANEQFF
TGTGCCAGCAGCCAATCCTGGAAGGCCAATGAGCAGTTCTTC
>TRBJ2-1|TRBV19|TRBD1|-
CASSTGTGGNYNEQFF
TGTGCCAGTAGTACCGGGACAGGGGGAAACTACAATGAGCAGTTCTTC
>TRBJ2-1|TRBV7-9|TRBD2|-
CASSLGLAGGPGYNEQFF
TGTGCCAGCAGCTTAGGACTAGCGGGAGGGCCTGGGTACAATGAGCAGTTCTTC
>TRBJ2-1|TRBV5-1|-|-
CASSLAGTLSSYNEQFF
TGCGCCAGCAGCTTGGCCGGGACTTTAAGCTCCTACAATGAGCAGTTCTTC
>TRBJ1-5|TRBV6-1|TRBD1|-
CASNRQGRTQPQHF
TGTGCCAGCAACCGACAGGGGAGGACTCAGCCCCAGCATTTT
>TRBJ1-1|TRBV9|-|-
CASSVAIGTEAFF
TGTGCCAGCAGCGTAGCGATCGGCACTGAAGCTTTCTTT
>TRBJ1-5|TRBV7-2|-|-
CASSLGNRDQPQHF
TGTGCCAGCAGCTTAGGGAACAGGGATCAGCCCCAGCATTTT
>TRBJ2-6|TRBV5-1|TRBD1|-
CASSLGTDLFSGANVLTF
TGCGCCAGCAGTTTAGGGACAGACTTATTCTCTGGGGCCAACGTCCTGACTTTC
>TRBJ2-2|TRBV11-3|TRBD2|-
CASSSLAGGITGELFF
TGTGCCAGCAGCTCTCTAGCGGGGGGAATCACCGGGGAGCTGTTTTTT
>TRBJ2-6|TRBV14|-|-
CASSQDTTGEKGRGGANVLTF
TGTGCCAGCAGCCAAGACACCACGGGGGAGAAGGGGAGAGGTGGGGCCAACGTCCTGACTTTC
>TRBJ2-7|TRBV25-1|-|-
CASSHRSQQYF
TGTGCCAGCTCCCATCGCTCGCAGCAGTACTTC
>TRBJ2-1|TRBV6-5|-|-
CASSQGVPMEQFF
TGTGCCAGCAGCCAAGGGGTCCCAATGGAGCAGTTCTTC
>TRBJ1-2|TRBV5-1|TRBD1|-
CASSQGQGAGYTF
TGCGCCAGCAGCCAAGGACAGGGAGCTGGCTACACCTTC
>TRBJ1-6|TRBV5-1|-|-
CASSFGQNNSPLHF
TGCGCCAGCAGCTTTGGGCAGAATAATTCACCCCTCCACTTT
>TRBJ1-4|TRBV6-5|-|-
CASSYRRLGEKLFF
TGTGCCAGCAGTTACCGTAGGTTGGGTGAAAAACTGTTTTTT
>TRBJ1-2|TRBV7-9|-|-
CASSLGSQWDGYTF
TGTGCCAGCAGCTTAGGCTCCCAATGGGATGGCTACACCTTC
>TRBJ1-2|TRBV28|-|-
CASSVGLTGGYTF
TGTGCCAGCAGCGTCGGACTGACAGGAGGCTACACCTTC
>TRBJ1-1|TRBV19|TRBD1|-
CASSITDRGRAFF
TGTGCCAGTAGTATAACCGACAGGGGAAGGGCTTTCTTT
>TRBJ2-1|TRBV11-3|TRBD1|-
CASSLFRTGGYNEQFF
TGTGCCAGCAGCTTATTCCGGACAGGGGGATACAATGAGCAGTTCTTC
>TRBJ2-7|TRBV29-1|-|medium-sized
CSARGQVDEQYF
TGCAGCGCCCGAGGGCAGGTGGACGAGCAGTACTTC
>TRBJ2-7|TRBV30|-|-
CAWRVPANAEQYF
TGTGCCTGGAGGGTCCCTGCCAACGCCGAGCAGTACTTC
>TRBJ1-1|TRBV7-3|-|-
CASSLLGGTNTEAFF
TGTGCCAGCAGCTTATTGGGGGGGACCAACACTGAAGCTTTCTTT
>TRBJ2-7|TRBV13|TRBD1|-
CASSFGDRGTYEQYF
TGTGCCAGCAGCTTCGGGGACAGGGGAACCTACGAGCAGTACTTC
>TRBJ2-2|TRBV28|-|medium-sized
CASSLPDVDTGELFF
TGTGCCAGCAGTTTACCGGACGTGGACACCGGGGAGCTGTTTTTT
>TRBJ2-2|TRBV7-3|-|once
CASSLNPNTGELFF
TGTGCCAGCAGCTTAAACCCGAACACCGGGGAGCTGTTTTTT
>TRBJ1-2|TRBV7-2|TRBD1|-
CAIGQGLSIGYTF
TGTGCCATCGGACAGGGTCTTTCTATTGGCTACACCTTC
>TRBJ1-5|TRBV11-2|-|-
CASSLDRQPNQPQHF
TGTGCCAGCAGCTTAGATCGGCAGCCCAATCAGCCCCAGCATTTT
>TRBJ2-2|TRBV28|-|-
CATKGTGNTGELFF
TGTGCCACCAAGGGTACAGGGAACACCGGGGAGCTGTTTTTT
>TRBJ2-5|TRBV5-6|-|-
CASSLPGGGETQYF
TGTGCCAGCAGCCTCCCTGGGGGGGGCGAGACCCAGTACTTC
>TRBJ2-3|TRBV15|-|-
CATSRGAKGGTDTQYF
TGTGCCACCAGCAGAGGGGCAAAGGGAGGCACAGATACGCAGTATTTT
>TRBJ1-2|TRBV4-3|TRBD1|-
CASSREDRDGYTF
TGCGCCAGCAGCCGAGAGGACAGGGATGGCTACACCTTC
>TRBJ2-7|TRBV7-3|TRBD2|-
CASSLGLAGAEQYF
TGTGCCAGCAGCTTAGGCCTAGCGGGGGCCGAGCAGTACTTC
>TRBJ1-5|TRBV5-6|TRBD1|-
CASSQRTGSQPQHF
TGTGCCAGCAGCCAAAGGACAGGGAGCCAGCCCCAGCATTTT
>TRBJ2-5|TRBV7-7|TRBD1|-
CASSLDRGRETQYF
TGTGCCAGCAGCCTGGACAGGGGGCGAGAGACCCAGTACTTC
>TRBJ1-1|TRBV5-1|TRBD1|-
CASSSGTANTEAFF
TGCGCCAGCAGCTCCGGGACAGCTAACACTGAAGCTTTCTTT
>TRBJ1-6|TRBV27|TRBD1|-
CASSKGTGRYNSPLHF
TGTGCCAGCAGCAAAGGGACAGGGCGCTATAATTCACCCCTCCACTTT
>TRBJ2-2|TRBV19|-|-
CASSIARGELFF
TGTGCCAGTAGTATCGCTAGAGGGGAGCTGTTTTTT
>TRBJ2-1|TRBV7-9|-|few
CASSLGRDNEQFF
TGTGCCAGCAGCTTGGGGCGTGATAATGAGCAGTTCTTC
>TRBJ2-3|TRBV28|-|few
CASRRRDTQYF
TGTGCCAGCAGGAGAAGAGATACGCAGTATTTT
>TRBJ2-3|TRBV10-3|TRBD2|-
CAIRGRETDTQYF
TGTGCCATCCGCGGGAGGGAGACAGATACGCAGTATTTT
>TRBJ1-4|TRBV9|-|once
CASSVLRKSTLGEKLFF
TGTGCCAGCAGCGTCTTACGAAAATCGACCCTAGGTGAAAAACTGTTTTTT
>TRBJ1-5|TRBV6-4|-|-
CASTVAVSNQPQHF
TGTGCCAGCACCGTGGCAGTAAGCAATCAGCCCCAGCATTTT
>TRBJ2-2|TRBV6-5|-|-
CASSYDAGGELFF
TGTGCCAGCAGTTACGACGCCGGCGGGGAGCTGTTTTTT